A selection of T cell receptor beta chains follows, all from one sample in a study of cytomegalovirus exposure and HLA in healthy donors. TCRdb's table, derived via immunoSEQ multiplex PCR, lists solely in-frame clones and lacks some. Here the sample spans roughly 180,000 clones, roughly 80% being singletons. The specimen was PBMCs. These receptors were obtained from a middle-aged woman in good health and CMV-seropositive. Both conserved end residues are part of each CDR3. D genes are given only for firm matches. Clone size, where shown, is once, few, many, or a class for clones that have expanded.

>16|NA|TRBJ2-3|TRBV5-4|few
CASSLEASRGTDTQYF
TGTGCCAGCAGCTTGGAGGCATCACGGGGTACAGATACGCAGTATTTT
>13|NA|TRBJ1-1|TRBV7-9|NA
CASSPGRNTEAFF
TGTGCCAGCAGCCCTGGGAGGAACACTGAAGCTTTCTTT
>15|NA|TRBJ2-2|TRBV21-1|NA
CTSSKGRRGQGELFF
TGTACCAGCAGCAAAGGCAGGAGGGGACAGGGGGAGCTGTTTTTT
>15|TRBD1|TRBJ1-1|TRBV2|NA
CASRRGGTGGTEAFF
TGTGCCAGCAGGCGAGGGGGGACAGGGGGGACTGAAGCTTTCTTT
>14|NA|TRBJ2-6|TRBV6-4|NA
CASSNPEGANVLTF
TGTGCCAGCAGTAACCCTGAGGGGGCCAACGTCCTGACTTTC
>16|NA|TRBJ2-4|TRBV10-3|once
CAISSFIGETKNIQYF
TGTGCCATCAGTAGTTTTATAGGGGAAACCAAAAACATTCAGTACTTC
>15|NA|TRBJ2-2|TRBV28|NA
CASSMHRVLTGELFF
TGTGCCAGCAGTATGCACAGGGTTTTGACCGGGGAGCTGTTTTTT
>15|TRBD2|TRBJ2-1|TRBV6-5|NA
CASRRTSGSSNEQFF
TGTGCCAGCAGAAGGACTAGCGGGAGTAGCAATGAGCAGTTCTTC
>17|TRBD1|TRBJ1-2|TRBV15|NA
CATSSRDRGNNLLRYTF
TGTGCCACCAGCAGCCGGGACAGGGGGAATAACCTCCTGCGGTACACCTTC
>13|NA|TRBJ1-1|TRBV6-1|NA
CASSGSGNTEAFF
TGTGCCAGCAGTGGCTCAGGAAACACTGAAGCTTTCTTT
>14|TRBD2|TRBJ2-4|TRBV7-3|NA
CASSLQGGRNIQYF
TGTGCCAGCAGCTTACAGGGCGGGAGAAACATTCAGTACTTC
>15|TRBD1|TRBJ2-1|TRBV18|NA
CASSPNRGSYNEQFF
TGTGCCAGCTCACCAAACAGGGGGTCCTACAATGAGCAGTTCTTC
>14|TRBD2|TRBJ2-2|TRBV2|NA
CASSDREGTGELFF
TGTGCCAGCAGTGACAGGGAGGGCACCGGGGAGCTGTTTTTT
>18|NA|TRBJ1-1|TRBV5-1|NA
CASSLVGGGMGGLTEAFF
TGCGCCAGCAGCTTGGTGGGGGGGGGAATGGGGGGCCTCACTGAAGCTTTCTTT
>15|TRBD1|TRBJ2-1|TRBV19|NA
CASRPGQGADNEQFF
TGTGCCAGTAGGCCGGGACAGGGGGCTGACAATGAGCAGTTCTTC
>17|TRBD2|TRBJ2-7|TRBV11-2|few
CASSPGTSGKGSYEQYF
TGTGCCAGCAGCCCCGGGACTAGCGGGAAAGGCTCCTACGAGCAGTACTTC
>15|TRBD1|TRBJ2-3|TRBV6-4|NA
CASSDGTGHTDTQYF
TGTGCCAGCAGTGACGGGACAGGGCACACAGATACGCAGTATTTT
>15|TRBD1|TRBJ1-2|TRBV27|NA
CASRLNRGAGYGYTF
TGTGCCAGCAGACTAAACAGGGGAGCCGGATATGGCTACACCTTC
>13|NA|TRBJ2-2|TRBV7-9|once
CASRGANTGELFF
TGTGCCAGCCGGGGTGCGAACACCGGGGAGCTGTTTTTT
>15|NA|TRBJ2-2|TRBV2|NA
CASSLQGPNTGELFF
TGTGCCAGCAGCCTCCAGGGCCCGAACACCGGGGAGCTGTTTTTT
>15|TRBD1|TRBJ2-7|TRBV7-9|NA
CASSPPDRGSYEQYF
TGTGCCAGCAGCCCGCCGGACAGGGGTTCCTACGAGCAGTACTTC
>16|NA|TRBJ2-7|TRBV7-8|NA
CASSLGGSGAVHEQYF
TGTGCCAGCAGCTTGGGGGGTAGCGGAGCGGTCCACGAGCAGTACTTC
>16|TRBD2|TRBJ2-1|TRBV7-9|NA
CASSLSGLAAYNEQFF
TGTGCCAGCAGCTTATCGGGACTAGCGGCCTACAATGAGCAGTTCTTC
>15|TRBD2|TRBJ2-2|TRBV6-6|once
CASSEGTSESGELFF
TGTGCCAGCAGTGAGGGAACTAGCGAGTCCGGGGAGCTGTTTTTT
>18|TRBD2|TRBJ2-2|TRBV5-1|NA
CASSLEAGSGRRAGELFF
TGCGCCAGCAGCTTGGAGGCCGGAAGCGGGAGGCGGGCCGGGGAGCTGTTTTTT
>17|TRBD1|TRBJ1-4|TRBV25-1|NA
CASSDRGTGAANEKLFF
TGTGCCAGCAGTGACCGCGGGACAGGGGCCGCTAATGAAAAACTGTTTTTT
>14|NA|TRBJ2-7|TRBV29-1|NA
CSVTGTGTSYEQYF
TGCAGCGTGACCGGGACTGGGACTTCCTACGAGCAGTACTTC
>13|NA|TRBJ2-5|TRBV5-4|NA
CASSLAGFETQYF
TGTGCCAGCAGCTTGGCAGGGTTCGAGACCCAGTACTTC
>17|NA|TRBJ2-7|TRBV14|NA
CASSQDQGSHSSYEQYF
TGTGCCAGCAGCCAAGATCAGGGTTCCCATAGCTCCTACGAGCAGTACTTC
>14|NA|TRBJ2-7|TRBV5-6|few
CASSLVRTPYEQYF
TGTGCCAGCAGCTTGGTTAGGACACCGTACGAGCAGTACTTC
>15|TRBD2|TRBJ2-7|TRBV4-2|few
CASSQGSGNPYEQYF
TGTGCCAGCAGCCAAGGGAGCGGGAATCCCTACGAGCAGTACTTC
>15|TRBD2|TRBJ2-1|TRBV7-6|NA
CASSLAAGGGNEQFF
TGTGCCAGCAGCTTAGCAGCGGGAGGAGGAAATGAGCAGTTCTTC
>12|NA|TRBJ2-7|TRBV29-1|NA
CSVDRGSGEQYF
TGCAGCGTTGACAGAGGAAGCGGCGAGCAGTACTTC
>14|TRBD1|TRBJ1-2|TRBV18|NA
CASPPRGDRSPYTF
TGTGCCAGCCCACCTCGAGGGGACAGATCTCCATACACCTTC
>12|NA|TRBJ2-7|TRBV2|NA
CASSGEIYEQYF
TGTGCCAGCAGTGGAGAGATCTACGAGCAGTACTTC
>17|NA|TRBJ1-1|TRBV27|NA
CASSLSRGHNGDTEAFF
TGTGCCAGCAGTTTATCGCGGGGCCATAATGGGGACACTGAAGCTTTCTTT
>12|NA|TRBJ2-1|TRBV29-1|NA
CSVGPTLNEQFF
TGCAGCGTTGGACCGACTCTGAACGAGCAGTTCTTC
>14|TRBD1|TRBJ1-4|TRBV5-1|few
CASSWDRVKEKLFF
TGCGCCAGCAGCTGGGACAGGGTAAAGGAAAAACTGTTTTTT
>12|TRBD2|TRBJ2-1|TRBV5-4|few
CASSFGEGEQFF
TGTGCCAGCAGCTTTGGGGAGGGTGAGCAGTTCTTC
>15|NA|TRBJ2-3|TRBV6-6|NA
CASSYSPSRTDTQYF
TGTGCCAGCAGTTACTCGCCTAGCCGCACAGATACGCAGTATTTT
>13|TRBD1|TRBJ2-7|TRBV28|NA
CASSQRTGREQYF
TGTGCCAGCAGTCAGAGGACAGGGCGCGAGCAGTACTTC
>18|NA|TRBJ2-1|TRBV7-2|NA
CASSLSAWRPSEYNEQFF
TGTGCCAGCAGCCTATCCGCCTGGCGCCCATCGGAGTACAATGAGCAGTTCTTC
>14|NA|TRBJ2-1|TRBV23-1|NA
CASGRDIPYNEQFF
TGCGCCAGCGGTAGGGACATCCCCTACAATGAGCAGTTCTTC
>15|TRBD2|TRBJ2-2|TRBV7-9|NA
CASSLGLTNTGELFF
TGTGCCAGCAGCTTGGGACTAACGAACACCGGGGAGCTGTTTTTT
>9|NA|TRBJ2-7|TRBV28|NA
CALNYEQYF
TGTGCCCTAAACTACGAGCAGTACTTC
>15|NA|TRBJ2-5|TRBV5-1|NA
CASSLIPGLRETQYF
TGCGCCAGCAGCTTGATCCCGGGACTTCGGGAGACCCAGTACTTC
>16|NA|TRBJ1-3|TRBV28|NA
CASSSPSGPSGNTIYF
TGTGCCAGCAGTTCCCCCTCAGGGCCCTCTGGAAACACCATATATTTT
>15|NA|TRBJ2-5|TRBV4-3|few
CASSQAKRGQETQYF
TGCGCCAGCAGCCAAGCCAAACGGGGCCAAGAGACCCAGTACTTC
>15|NA|TRBJ1-2|TRBV4-1|NA
CASSQEDSLARGYTF
TGCGCCAGCAGCCAAGAGGACAGCCTTGCCAGAGGCTACACCTTC
>12|NA|TRBJ2-1|TRBV7-3|few
CASSLVGNEQFF
TGTGCCAGCAGCTTAGTCGGCAATGAGCAGTTCTTC
>14|NA|TRBJ2-4|TRBV6-1|few
CASSDSRAKNIQYF
TGTGCCAGCAGCGACTCTAGGGCCAAAAACATTCAGTACTTC
>12|NA|TRBJ2-7|TRBV7-9|few
CASSLHGLEQYF
TGTGCCAGCAGCTTACATGGCCTCGAGCAGTACTTC
>15|TRBD2|TRBJ2-3|TRBV6-4|NA
CASSSTSGRTDTQYF
TGTGCCAGCAGCAGTACTAGCGGGAGAACAGATACGCAGTATTTT